Each of the 22 T cell receptor beta chains below was sequenced from the same sample in a study of OX40 agonist ivuxolimab in advanced cancers. Only in-frame clones appear in the TCRdb table, and some are missing; sequencing was by immunoSEQ multiplex PCR. The repertoire holds over 10,000 clones, with around 80% as singletons. Sequencing was performed on CD4+ or CD8+ T cells sorted from blood, taken in a trial of the OX40 agonist ivuxolimab. Source of these receptors: an adult with an advanced solid tumor such as melanoma, head and neck, liver or kidney cancer.

The chain links TRBV29-1 to TRBJ2-7, with 12 bases that match TRBD2. Germline V CDR1 and CDR2: SQVTM, ANQGSEA. The CDR3 runs to 14 residues. With V trimmed by 6 bases and J by 6 bases, 9 bases remained unmatched. Written as DNA, the CDR3 is TGCAGCGTAGATGGACTAGCGGGATCGGTCGAGCAGTACTTC. It is translated as CSVDGLAGSVEQYF.

The chain combines TRBV11-3 with TRBJ2-7; D is uncertain. The CDR3 is 14 amino acids. Trimming shortened V by 6 bases and J by 2 bases, and 14 bases separated the two germline ends. The germline gives CDR1 SGHNT, CDR2 YENEEA. DNA of the CDR3: TGTGCCAGCAGTAATCGGACCCTCGCCTACGAGCAGTACTTC. This translates into CASSNRTLAYEQYF.

The chain couples TRBV5-5 to TRBJ1-1, with no clear D. V gave up 5 bases and J gave up 6 bases, with 8 bases separating them. Germline V gene data show CDR1 as SGHKS and CDR2 as YYEKEE (reference sequence). The CDR3 consists of 11 residues. The CDR3 is CASRLTAEAFF. CDR3 sequence (DNA): TGTGCCAGCAGGCTGACGGCTGAAGCTTTCTTT.

This chain's CDR3 is CASSYLYEQYF. CDR3 nucleotide sequence: TGTGCCAGCAGTTACCTCTACGAGCAGTACTTC. The chain combines TRBV6-6 with TRBJ2-7, with no clear D. CDR1 is MNHNY, CDR2 SVGAGI, per germline (reference sequence). Trimming removed 2 bases from V and 3 bases from J, with 2 bases in between. This CDR3 has 11 residues.

The rearrangement uses TRBV5-1 and TRBJ1-2; D remains unclear. Per germline, CDR1 SGHRS and CDR2 YFSETQ. The CDR3 covers 10 residues. Trimming left V 7 bases short and J 6 bases short, with 7 bases between. As DNA, the CDR3 is TGCGCCAGCGAGAGGGATGGCTACACCTTC. The encoded protein is CASERDGYTF.

V and J are TRBV4-1 and TRBJ2-1; D call uncertain. CDR3 length equals 17 residues. Germline lookup yields CDR1 MGHRA and CDR2 YSYEKL. V lost 1 base to trimming and J lost 0 bases, with 13 bases between them. The CDR3 sequence: CASSQGGVGSSYNEQFF. CDR3 sequence (DNA): TGCGCCAGCAGCCAAGGTGGGGTGGGAAGCTCCTACAATGAGCAGTTCTTC.

The DNA of the CDR3 is TGTGCCAGCAGTGCGGCAGGGGTGAACACTGAAGCTTTCTTT. Translated: CASSAAGVNTEAFF. V and J are TRBV27 and TRBJ1-1; weak D call: TRBD1 (6 bases). Germline V gene lookup returns CDR1 MNHEY and CDR2 SMNVEV (reference sequence). There are 14 residues in the CDR3. The ends were cut back, 5 bases at V and 0 bases at J, with 10 bases in the middle.

The chain is built from TRBV5-6 and TRBJ1-1, with unresolved D. The CDR3 covers 13 residues. Trimming shortened V by 1 base and J by 0 bases, and 4 bases separated the two germline ends. The germline CDR1 and CDR2 sequences are SGHDT and YYEEEE. The CDR3 sequence is CASSLPLNTEAFF. The CDR3 DNA reads TGTGCCAGCAGCTTGCCCTTGAACACTGAAGCTTTCTTT.

In regard to this clone: The junction shows a germline mismatch at one end, possibly a read error. This chain joins TRBV27 and TRBJ1-2; no firm D call. CDR3 length: 15 amino acids. The germline V gene encodes CDR1 MNHEY and CDR2 SMNVEV (reference sequence). This CDR3 is CASSLRRNSNYGHTF. As DNA, the CDR3 is TGTGCCAGCAGTTTACGGCGGAACTCTAACTATGGCCACACCTTC.

The rearrangement uses TRBV7-9 and TRBJ2-1; 7 bases match TRBD1. V gave up 1 base and J gave up 12 bases; unmatched junction bases: 3. The CDR3 is 12 residues long. Germline CDR1 is SEHNR and CDR2 is FQNEAQ (reference sequence). The CDR3 bases are TGTGCCAGCAGCTTAGAAGGGGGCGCGCAGTTCTTC. Its translation is CASSLEGGAQFF.

The chain carries TRBV4-2 and TRBJ1-2; 7 bases align to TRBD1. V lost 4 bases and J lost 6; bases outside the gene matches: 14. Germline V CDR1 and CDR2: LGHNA, YNFKEQ. This CDR3 is built from 16 residues. The CDR3 region is CASSPPLGGGADGYTF. CDR3 coding DNA: TGTGCCAGCAGCCCCCCTCTTGGAGGGGGCGCCGATGGCTACACCTTC.

The chain couples TRBV18 to TRBJ2-1; D call uncertain. Trimming left V 3 bases short and J 7 bases short, with 7 bases between. The CDR3 consists of 12 residues. Germline CDR1 is KGHSH and CDR2 is LQKENI. CDR3 amino acids: CASSPTDNEQFF. The CDR3 region has the DNA TGTGCCAGCTCACCTACGGATAATGAGCAGTTCTTC.

The chain's CDR3 is CASSQTGIVYGYTF. The CDR3, as DNA: TGTGCCAGCAGCCAGACAGGGATTGTTTATGGCTACACCTTC. The chain has TRBV6-4 and TRBJ1-2; TRBD1 matches at 7 bases. The CDR3 is 14 residues long. The germline V gene has CDR1 MRHNA and CDR2 SNTAGT. V trimming: 6 bases; J trimming: 5 bases; junction bases outside the gene matches: 9.

The genes are TRBV27 and TRBJ1-1; D uncertain. Trimming cost V 1 base and J 4 bases, with 13 bases left between them. Germline CDR1 MNHEY, CDR2 SMNVEV (reference sequence). The CDR3 contains 15 residues. The CDR3 loop reads CASSLWRGVGTEAFF. CDR3 sequence (DNA): TGTGCCAGCAGTTTATGGCGGGGAGTGGGCACTGAAGCTTTCTTT.

The chain has TRBV6-5 and TRBJ2-7, with a weak D call TRBD2 (5 bases). Germline-derived CDR1 and CDR2 are MNHEY and SVGAGI. The CDR3 consists of 15 residues. V gave up 6 bases and J gave up 2 bases, with 17 bases separating them. CDR3 loop: CASSKTVGAPYEQYF. CDR3 sequence (DNA): TGTGCCAGCAGCAAAACGGTGGGAGCACCCTACGAGCAGTACTTC.

The rearrangement joins TRBV4-3 to TRBJ2-7; either TRBD1 or TRBD2 may fit D (5 bases each). The germline V and J ends were trimmed by 0 bases and 7 bases, with 22 bases remaining between them. The germline CDR1 and CDR2 sequences are LGHNA and YSLEER. The CDR3 totals 17 residues. As DNA, the CDR3 is TGCGCCAGCAGCCAAGAGTGGGACCAGGGATATTCGGGGGAGCAGTACTTC. The encoded protein is CASSQEWDQGYSGEQYF.

This clone is medium-sized (0.01 to 0.1%) by share. The chain employs TRBV30 and TRBJ2-3; D may be TRBD1 (6 bases). In germline, CDR1 is GTSNPN, CDR2 SVGIG (reference sequence). The germline V and J ends were trimmed by 2 bases and 4 bases, with 13 bases remaining between them. CDR3 size: 14 residues. The CDR3: CAWSRGQYADTQYF. CDR3 DNA sequence: TGTGCCTGGAGTCGTGGACAGTACGCAGATACGCAGTATTTT.

The chain carries TRBV30 and TRBJ1-5, with D possibly TRBD1 on 5 matching bases. This CDR3 spans 14 amino acids. CDR1 is GTSNPN, CDR2 SVGIG, per germline (reference sequence). Trimming cost V 0 bases and J 2 bases, with 8 bases left between them. CDR3 sequence: CAWSVGAGNQPQHF. Written as DNA, the CDR3 is TGTGCCTGGAGTGTAGGGGCTGGCAATCAGCCCCAGCATTTT.

V is TRBV11-2 and J is TRBJ1-4, with 9 bases lining up with TRBD1. Germline values: CDR1 SGHAT, CDR2 FQNNGV. CDR3 size: 14 residues. V dropped 7 bases and J dropped 6; count of bases not matched to a gene: 6. Here the CDR3 reads CASTRGQGYEKLFF. The CDR3 nucleotides read TGTGCCAGCACTAGGGGACAGGGTTATGAAAAACTGTTTTTT.

V gene TRBV7-9 combines with J gene TRBJ2-1; 9 bases are a match to TRBD2. The CDR3 is 15 residues long. Germline V gene sequence: CDR1 SEHNR, CDR2 FQNEAQ (reference sequence). With V trimmed by 1 base and J by 5 bases, 3 bases remained unmatched. CDR3: CASSLVLAGHNEQFF. DNA of the CDR3: TGTGCCAGCAGCTTAGTCCTAGCGGGACACAATGAGCAGTTCTTC.

This clone was recorded only once. The rearrangement links TRBV4-3 to TRBJ2-1, with D tentatively TRBD1 (5 bases). Trimming stripped 1 base from V and 8 bases from J, with 12 bases between. Germline loops: CDR1 LGHNA, CDR2 YSLEER. This CDR3 spans 14 amino acids. The CDR3 DNA sequence: TGCGCCAGCAGCCAAGGGACAAGAGGCGATGAGCAGTTCTTC. It codes for CASSQGTRGDEQFF.

J is TRBJ2-3 and V is TRBV15; maybe TRBD1 (6 bases). This CDR3 is built from 14 residues. CDR1 and CDR2 from the germline V gene are LNHNV and YYDKDF (reference sequence). The V gene lost 5 bases and the J gene lost 2 bases, with 11 bases spanning the gap. The CDR3 coding sequence is TGTGCCACCAGCCGAGGACAGCCCACAGATACGCAGTATTTT. It translates to CATSRGQPTDTQYF.